This T cell receptor beta chain was retrieved from a study of T cell clonotyping in hematopoietic cell transplantation. Repertoires were generated with immunoSEQ multiplex PCR, while TCRdb's copy carries only in-frame clones and drops some. The sample has 70,000 or so clones; roughly 93% are singletons. With 4 bases removed from V and 4 bases from J, the gap between germline ends came to 19 bases. From germline, CDR1 is LNHDA and CDR2 SQIVND (reference sequence). The CDR3 has 16 amino acids. J is TRBJ1-2 and V is TRBV19, with D possibly being TRBD1 (6 bases). Source material: peripheral blood mononuclear cells. This sequence was found in a man aged 45-65 years in good health. Some clones in this sample may be carry-over from other donors' samples. Here the CDR3 reads CASSKTSRGGGYGYTF. The CDR3, as DNA: TGTGCCAGTAGTAAGACTTCGCGGGGAGGGGGCTATGGCTACACCTTC.